This T cell receptor (beta chain) came from a study of blood T cell repertoires in COVID-19. On the study more broadly: T cells, B-cell-depleted T cells, or PBMCs provided the cDNA or gDNA that served as material.

Libraries were prepared by immunoSEQ multiplex PCR; TCRdb keeps only in-frame clonotypes and omits some of them. The sample consists of roughly 250,000 clones, approximately 85% of them appearing once. The junction had 2 bases not matched to a gene; V was cut back by 0 bases and J by 2 bases. The CDR3 has 16 residues. In germline, CDR1 is SGDLS, CDR2 YYNGEE. This clone was found once. This TCR was recovered from a woman younger than 45 with acute or convalescent COVID-19. The material sequenced was peripheral blood. The V and J genes are TRBV9 and TRBJ2-7; 13 bases match TRBD2. The CDR3 here is CASSVGGTSGTYEQYF. The CDR3 DNA sequence: TGTGCCAGCAGCGTAGGCGGGACTAGCGGGACCTACGAGCAGTACTTC. Full variable domain (missing parts from reference TRBV9 and TRBJ2-7): DSGVTQTPKHLITATGQRVTLRCSPRSGDLSVYWYQQSLDQGLQFLIQYYNGEERAKGNILERFSAQQFPDLHSELNLSSLELGDSALYFCASSVGGTSGTYEQYFGPGTRLTVT.